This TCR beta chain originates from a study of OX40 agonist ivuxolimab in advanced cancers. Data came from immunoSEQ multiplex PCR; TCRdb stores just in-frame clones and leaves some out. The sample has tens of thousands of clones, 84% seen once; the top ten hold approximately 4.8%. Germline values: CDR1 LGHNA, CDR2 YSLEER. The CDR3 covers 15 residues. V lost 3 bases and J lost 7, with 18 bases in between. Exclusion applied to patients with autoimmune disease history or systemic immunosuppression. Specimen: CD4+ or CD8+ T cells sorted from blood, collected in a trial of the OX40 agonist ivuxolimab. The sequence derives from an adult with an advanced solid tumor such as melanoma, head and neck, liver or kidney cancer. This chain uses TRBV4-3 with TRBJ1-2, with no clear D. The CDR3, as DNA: TGCGCCAGCAGCCAGACAAATCAAGTCGGCGGTGGCTACACCTTC. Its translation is CASSQTNQVGGGYTF.